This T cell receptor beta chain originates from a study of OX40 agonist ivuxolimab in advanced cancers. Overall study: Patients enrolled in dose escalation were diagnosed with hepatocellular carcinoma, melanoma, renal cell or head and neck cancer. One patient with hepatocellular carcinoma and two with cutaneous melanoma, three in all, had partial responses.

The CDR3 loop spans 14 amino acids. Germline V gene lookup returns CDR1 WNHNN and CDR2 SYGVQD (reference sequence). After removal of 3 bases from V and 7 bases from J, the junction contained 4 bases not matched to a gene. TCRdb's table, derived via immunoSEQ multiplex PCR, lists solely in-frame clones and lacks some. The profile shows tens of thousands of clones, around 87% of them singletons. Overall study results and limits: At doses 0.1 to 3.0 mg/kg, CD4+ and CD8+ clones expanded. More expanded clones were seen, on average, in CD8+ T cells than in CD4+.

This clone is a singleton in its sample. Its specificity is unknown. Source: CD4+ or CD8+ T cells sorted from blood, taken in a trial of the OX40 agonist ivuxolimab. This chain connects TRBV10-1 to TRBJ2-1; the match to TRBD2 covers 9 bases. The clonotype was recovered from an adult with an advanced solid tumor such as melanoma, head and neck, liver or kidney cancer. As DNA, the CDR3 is TGCGCCAGCAGTGAACTAGCGGGCAGAAATGAGCAGTTCTTC. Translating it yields CASSELAGRNEQFF.